These 15 T cell receptor beta chains came from one sample sequenced in a study of Graves' ophthalmopathy and Graves' hyperthyroidism. RNA served as the template for amplifying TCR beta CDR3 regions. RT-PCR in the first round used HTBI primers; a second-round multiplex PCR followed. Each CDR3 protein gets one entry after TCRdb re-called the multiplex PCR reads with MiXCR. The sample lists fewer than 600,000 distinct CDR3 sequences; approximately 15% were seen once. Sequencing used blood. The receptors shown here come from a woman aged 30 to 39 with Graves' ophthalmopathy.

This clonotype has just one count. The chain carries TRBV6-1 and TRBJ1-5; D is perhaps TRBD1 (6 bases). Germline V gene sequence: CDR1 MNHNS, CDR2 SASEGT. Trimming took 6 bases from V and 4 from J, leaving 13 bases between them. CDR3 length equals 14 residues. The CDR3 bases are TGTGCCAGCAGCGACATTCAGGGGAATCAGCCCCAGCATTTT. Translation gives CASSDIQGNQPQHF.

This clonotype came up many times. The V and J genes are TRBV2 and TRBJ1-5; D is unclear. CDR3 length: 15 residues. The V and J ends lost 4 bases and 3 bases respectively, with 13 bases between them. The germline CDR1 and CDR2 sequences are SNHLY and FYNNEI. Written as DNA, the CDR3 is TGTGCCAGCAGTGGGTTGGGAACTCCCAATCAGCCCCAGCATTTT. Protein product: CASSGLGTPNQPQHF.

About this clonotype: At one end, the junction sequence differs from germline, possibly due to a read error. The chain links TRBV30 to TRBJ1-3; D unresolved. This CDR3 has 13 amino acids. Germline CDR1 and CDR2: GTSNPN and SVGIG (reference sequence). In DNA, the CDR3 is TGTGCCAGGAGTGTATCCTCTGGAAACACCATATATTTT. Protein sequence: CARSVSSGNTIYF.

The chain uses TRBV4-2 and TRBJ2-7; TRBD2 matches 14 bases. The CDR3 totals 17 residues. Germline CDR1 and CDR2: LGHNA and YNFKEQ. V was clipped by 0 bases and J by 3 bases; unmatched bases: 4. CDR3 nucleotides: TGTGCCAGCAGCCAAGAGGCCGGGACTAGCGGGAGCTACGAGCAGTACTTC. Translation: CASSQEAGTSGSYEQYF.

The sample holds many counts of this clonotype. V usage is TRBV6-5 and J usage is TRBJ1-5; TRBD1 is a possible D gene (6 bases). The CDR3 spans 14 residues. Germline values: CDR1 MNHEY, CDR2 SVGAGI. Trimming shortened V by 5 bases and J by 3 bases, and 11 bases separated the two germline ends. Written as DNA, the CDR3 is TGTGCCAGCAGTACAGGGTCCCCCAATCAGCCCCAGCATTTT. It specifies CASSTGSPNQPQHF.

This clonotype was observed many times. The rearrangement links TRBV11-2 to TRBJ2-7, with 7 bases fitting TRBD2. Germline lookup yields CDR1 SGHAT and CDR2 FQNNGV. The CDR3 runs to 18 residues. Unmatched junction bases numbered 15, after V lost 0 bases and J lost 4 bases. Here the CDR3 DNA reads TGTGCCAGCAGCTTAGAGAGGGGAGCGGGGCATGACGGGTACGAGCAGTACTTC. Translation gives CASSLERGAGHDGYEQYF. Full variable domain (remainder filled in from reference TRBV11-2 and TRBJ2-7): EAGVAQSPRYKIIEKRQSVAFWCNPISGHATLYWYQQILGQGPKLLIQFQNNGVVDDSQLPKDRFSAERLKGVDSTLKIQPAKLEDSAVYLCASSLERGAGHDGYEQYFGPGTRLTVT.

This clonotype was recorded many times. The J gene is TRBJ1-1, the V gene TRBV6-5; 9 nucleotides match TRBD1. CDR1 and CDR2 (germline): MNHEY, SVGAGI. Germline trimming cut 2 bases from V and 12 bases from J; bases unmatched to any gene: 13. This CDR3 contains 15 residues. In DNA form, the CDR3 reads TGTGCCAGCAGTTACGCACGTCCGGGACAGGGCATTTCTTTCTTT. This codes for CASSYARPGQGISFF.

The table lists this clonotype with many counts. V and J are TRBV12-3 or TRBV12-4 and TRBJ1-3; D is unresolved. V lost 7 bases and J lost 1, with 11 bases in between. The CDR3 extends over 14 amino acids. The CDR3: CASNDQSSGNTIYF. CDR3 DNA sequence: TGTGCCAGCAATGATCAGAGTTCTGGAAACACCATATATTTT.

CDR3 protein: CAWSVGGQFNQPQHF. CDR3 nucleotides: TGTGCCTGGAGTGTTGGTGGGCAGTTCAATCAGCCCCAGCATTTT. The chain carries TRBV30 and TRBJ1-5; no reliable D call. The germline V gene has CDR1 GTSNPN and CDR2 SVGIG (reference sequence). The CDR3 extends over 15 amino acids. The germline V and J ends were trimmed by 0 bases and 3 bases, with 12 bases remaining between them.

This clonotype came up many times. V usage is TRBV12-3 or TRBV12-4 and J usage is TRBJ2-5; TRBD1 is a possible D gene (5 bases). The V and J ends lost 6 bases and 0 bases respectively, with 8 bases between them. The CDR3 totals 13 residues. The CDR3 region has the DNA TGTGCCAGCAGAGGACAAAACCAAGAGACCCAGTACTTC. Its protein product is CASRGQNQETQYF.

The chain is built from TRBV11-2 and TRBJ1-2; 8 bases map to TRBD1. The germline gives CDR1 SGHAT, CDR2 FQNNGV. J gave up 6 bases and V 4 bases, and 10 bases lay outside the gene matches. The CDR3 contains 15 residues. CDR3 in DNA: TGTGCCAGCAGCTCTGGACAGGGTCTGGGAGATGGCTACACCTTC. As protein: CASSSGQGLGDGYTF.

Many counts were recorded for this clonotype. This chain uses TRBV9 with TRBJ1-1; D is ambiguous. Germline lookup yields CDR1 SGDLS and CDR2 YYNGEE. The CDR3 is 14 residues long. V was trimmed by 3 bases and J by 3 bases, leaving 12 bases between them. This chain's CDR3 is CASSAVTSYTEAFF. As DNA, the CDR3 is TGTGCCAGCAGCGCCGTCACGTCGTACACTGAAGCTTTCTTT.

This clonotype was seen more than once but under ten times. The chain has TRBV11-1 and TRBJ1-1; TRBD1 is a possible D gene (5 bases). This CDR3 comprises 17 residues. V gave up 1 base and J gave up 4 bases, with 19 bases separating them. The germline CDR1 and CDR2 sequences are SGHAT and FQDESV (reference sequence). Here the CDR3 DNA reads TGTGCCAGCAGCTTAGGGGACTATAATCAGTTGTCCACTGAAGCTTTCTTT. Translating it yields CASSLGDYNQLSTEAFF.

At least ten counts were recorded for this clonotype. This chain joins TRBV19 and TRBJ1-6; unclear D gene. Trimming shortened V by 3 bases and J by 7 bases, and 10 bases separated the two germline ends. The CDR3 totals 14 residues. Germline V gives CDR1 LNHDA, CDR2 SQIVND (reference sequence). The CDR3 DNA sequence: TGTGCCAGTAGTATTGGAGGCGTCAATTCACCCCTCCACTTT. Protein: CASSIGGVNSPLHF.

This clonotype was detected only a few times. The chain is built from TRBV10-1 and TRBJ2-2; unclear D gene. The germline gives CDR1 WNHNN, CDR2 SYGVQD (reference sequence). The CDR3 contains 14 residues. Trimming shortened V by 2 bases and J by 5 bases, and 9 bases separated the two germline ends. As DNA, the CDR3 is TGCGCCAGCAGTGAGGACAAACCTACCGGGGAGCTGTTTTTT. Its protein is CASSEDKPTGELFF.